This T cell receptor beta chain was captured in a study of cytomegalovirus exposure and HLA in healthy donors. Germline V gene data show CDR1 as SGHTS and CDR2 as YDEGEE. The CDR3 consists of 14 residues. Germline trimming cut 7 bases from V and 5 bases from J; bases unmatched to any gene: 11. PCR primers comprised 60 Vbeta and 13 Jbeta primers. Repertoires were generated with immunoSEQ multiplex PCR, while TCRdb's copy carries only in-frame clones and drops some. There are about 120,000 clones in the sample; over 8% occur only once, and roughly 3% lies in the top ten. Healthy bone marrow donors supplied every sample. The table lists this clone with a count of one.

The chain carries TRBV5-8 and TRBJ1-2, with TRBD1 matching 7 bases. Sequencing used PBMCs. This clonotype was obtained from a young man in good health and CMV-seronegative. CDR3 region: CASPRDSDYYGYTF. In DNA, the CDR3 is TGTGCCAGCCCCCGGGACAGCGACTATTATGGCTACACCTTC.